The 14 T cell receptor beta chains given below trace back to one sample, sequenced in a study of T cells in Graves' hyperthyroidism and ophthalmopathy. RNA transcripts provided the source from which TCR beta CDR3 regions were amplified. A first-round RT-PCR of the TCR CDR3 used the HTBI primer set. TCRdb used MiXCR to reprocess the multiplex PCR reads, holding one entry per CDR3 protein. The table lists 600,000 to 650,000 distinct CDR3 sequences, roughly 20% of them singletons. The sample was blood. The receptor source for this set is a man aged 25 to 40 with Graves' ophthalmopathy.

This clonotype was picked up a small number of times. The J gene is TRBJ1-2, the V gene TRBV6-5, with D perhaps TRBD1 (6 bases). Trimming cost V 0 bases and J 4 bases, with 15 bases left between them. This CDR3 has 16 amino acids. CDR1 and CDR2 (germline): MNHEY, SVGAGI. The CDR3: CASSYSTRTEAYGYTF. In DNA, the CDR3 is TGTGCCAGCAGTTACTCGACGAGGACAGAAGCCTATGGCTACACCTTC.

Many counts were recorded for this clonotype. The chain has TRBV20-1 and TRBJ2-7; 7 bases match TRBD1. CDR1 and CDR2 from the germline V gene are DFQATT and SNEGSKA (reference sequence). Trimming took 0 bases from V and 4 from J; bases not matched to a gene: 0. This CDR3 spans 12 amino acids. The CDR3 nucleotides are TGCAGTGCTAGAGAACAGGGGTACGAGCAGTACTTC. It codes for CSAREQGYEQYF.

V gene TRBV6-2 or TRBV6-3 combines with J gene TRBJ1-1, with D maybe TRBD1 (5 bases). V was shortened by 4 bases and J by 3 bases, with 12 bases between the two germline ends. In germline, CDR1 is MNHEY, CDR2 SVGEGT. The CDR3 totals 14 residues. CDR3 protein: CASSWTKRDTEAFF. In DNA, the CDR3 is TGTGCCAGCAGTTGGACAAAAAGGGACACTGAAGCTTTCTTT.

The V call is TRBV3-1, the J call TRBJ2-7; D not certain. Germline CDR1 reads LGHDT; CDR2 reads YNNKEL (reference sequence). The V end lost 6 bases, the J end lost 2 bases, and 26 bases lay between the germline ends. The CDR3 is 18 residues long. CDR3 DNA sequence: TGTGCCAGCAGGAAAATTGGAAGACAAACGATTATTACCTACGAGCAGTACTTC. Residues: CASRKIGRQTIITYEQYF.

Here the CDR3 reads CASRGGGRARTGELFF. DNA of the CDR3: TGTGCCAGCCGAGGGGGGGGGAGGGCCCGCACCGGGGAGCTGTTTTTT. The chain couples TRBV28 to TRBJ2-2, with TRBD2 as a possible D gene (7 bases). The CDR3 has 16 residues. The germline V and J ends were trimmed by 8 bases and 4 bases, with 20 bases remaining between them. Germline lookup yields CDR1 MDHEN and CDR2 SYDVKM.

This clonotype was observed a few times. The genes are TRBV5-1 and TRBJ2-1; no reliable D call. V lost 4 bases, J lost 4 bases, and 18 bases lay in between. Germline CDR1 and CDR2: SGHRS and YFSETQ. The CDR3 length is 16 residues. The chain's CDR3 is CASSVSSHPEYNEQFF. CDR3 DNA: TGCGCCAGCAGCGTCAGCAGCCACCCCGAGTACAATGAGCAGTTCTTC.

This chain links TRBV7-9 with TRBJ1-1; 9 positions agree with TRBD1. The CDR3 runs 15 residues. Trimming removed 10 bases from V and 2 bases from J; junction bases left unmatched: 11. CDR1 SEHNR and CDR2 FQNEAQ come from the germline V gene (reference sequence). DNA of the CDR3: TGTGCCACCCACCGGGGACAGGGCTTAAACACTGAAGCTTTCTTT. Amino acids: CATHRGQGLNTEAFF.

This clonotype has more than one count but fewer than ten. The V call is TRBV6-6, the J call TRBJ2-2; D is undetermined. The CDR3 has 17 amino acids. V was pared by 0 bases and J by 2 bases, with 13 bases between. Germline CDR1 MNHNY, CDR2 SVGAGI (reference sequence). The CDR3 region has the DNA TGTGCCAGCAGTTACTCACCCGCTAGGAGCAACACCGGGGAGCTGTTTTTT. Its protein is CASSYSPARSNTGELFF.

The chain is built from TRBV24-1 and TRBJ2-1, with TRBD1 identical over 8 bases. Germline loops: CDR1 KGHDR, CDR2 SFDVKD. V lost 7 bases, J lost 5 bases, and 6 bases stayed unmatched. The CDR3 has 14 amino acids. The CDR3 loop is CATRGQGSHNEQFF. CDR3 sequence (DNA): TGTGCCACCAGAGGACAGGGTTCTCACAATGAGCAGTTCTTC.

This clonotype has more than one count but fewer than ten. V is TRBV28 and J is TRBJ2-6; D ambiguous. Germline V CDR1 and CDR2: MDHEN, SYDVKM. Trimming removed 5 bases from V and 4 bases from J, with 9 bases in between. The CDR3 has 14 residues. The chain's CDR3 is CASSPSVGANVLTF. The CDR3, as DNA: TGTGCCAGCAGTCCATCGGTCGGGGCCAACGTCCTGACTTTC.

This clonotype was seen ten or more times. The chain links TRBV12-3 or TRBV12-4 to TRBJ1-1; D gene ambiguous. The V end was cut by 3 bases, the J end by 6 bases, with 17 bases between. The CDR3 loop spans 15 amino acids. This chain's CDR3 is CASSLDGFNRAEAFF. Here the CDR3 DNA reads TGTGCCAGCAGTTTGGATGGGTTTAATCGGGCTGAAGCTTTCTTT.

This chain joins TRBV9 and TRBJ2-1, with D possibly matching TRBD1 (5 bases). The CDR3 is 13 residues long. Trimming removed 4 bases at V and 8 bases at J, with 13 bases between. Germline CDR1 reads SGDLS; CDR2 reads YYNGEE. The CDR3 is CASSPQGDDEQFF. Here the CDR3 DNA reads TGTGCCAGCAGCCCCCAGGGTGACGATGAGCAGTTCTTC. Using reference TRBV9 and TRBJ2-1 for the parts outside the CDR3, the full variable domain is DSGVTQTPKHLITATGQRVTLRCSPRSGDLSVYWYQQSLDQGLQFLIQYYNGEERAKGNILERFSAQQFPDLHSELNLSSLELGDSALYFCASSPQGDDEQFFGPGTRLTVL.

The chain links TRBV13 to TRBJ2-7, with D perhaps TRBD1 (5 bases). In germline, CDR1 is PRHDT, CDR2 FYEKMQ (reference sequence). Trimming pared 3 bases from V and 5 bases from J, leaving 14 bases between. The CDR3 consists of 14 residues. The CDR3 loop reads CASSFSRVLDEQYF. CDR3 coding DNA: TGTGCCAGCAGCTTCTCCAGGGTATTGGACGAGCAGTACTTC.

This clonotype occurred many times. The chain has TRBV28 and TRBJ2-5; 9 positions match TRBD2. CDR1 and CDR2 from the germline V gene are MDHEN and SYDVKM. The length of the CDR3 is 15 residues. After removal of 2 bases from V and 4 bases from J, the junction contained 5 bases not matched to a gene. DNA of the CDR3: TGTGCCAGCAGTTTACTGCGGGAGGGGGGAGAGACCCAGTACTTC. Encoded protein: CASSLLREGGETQYF. Supplemented by reference TRBV28 and TRBJ2-5, the full variable domain reads DVKVTQSSRYLVKRTGEKVFLECVQDMDHENMFWYRQDPGLGLRLIYFSYDVKMKEKGDIPEGYSVSREKKERFSLILESASTNQTSMYLCASSLLREGGETQYFGPGTRLLVL.